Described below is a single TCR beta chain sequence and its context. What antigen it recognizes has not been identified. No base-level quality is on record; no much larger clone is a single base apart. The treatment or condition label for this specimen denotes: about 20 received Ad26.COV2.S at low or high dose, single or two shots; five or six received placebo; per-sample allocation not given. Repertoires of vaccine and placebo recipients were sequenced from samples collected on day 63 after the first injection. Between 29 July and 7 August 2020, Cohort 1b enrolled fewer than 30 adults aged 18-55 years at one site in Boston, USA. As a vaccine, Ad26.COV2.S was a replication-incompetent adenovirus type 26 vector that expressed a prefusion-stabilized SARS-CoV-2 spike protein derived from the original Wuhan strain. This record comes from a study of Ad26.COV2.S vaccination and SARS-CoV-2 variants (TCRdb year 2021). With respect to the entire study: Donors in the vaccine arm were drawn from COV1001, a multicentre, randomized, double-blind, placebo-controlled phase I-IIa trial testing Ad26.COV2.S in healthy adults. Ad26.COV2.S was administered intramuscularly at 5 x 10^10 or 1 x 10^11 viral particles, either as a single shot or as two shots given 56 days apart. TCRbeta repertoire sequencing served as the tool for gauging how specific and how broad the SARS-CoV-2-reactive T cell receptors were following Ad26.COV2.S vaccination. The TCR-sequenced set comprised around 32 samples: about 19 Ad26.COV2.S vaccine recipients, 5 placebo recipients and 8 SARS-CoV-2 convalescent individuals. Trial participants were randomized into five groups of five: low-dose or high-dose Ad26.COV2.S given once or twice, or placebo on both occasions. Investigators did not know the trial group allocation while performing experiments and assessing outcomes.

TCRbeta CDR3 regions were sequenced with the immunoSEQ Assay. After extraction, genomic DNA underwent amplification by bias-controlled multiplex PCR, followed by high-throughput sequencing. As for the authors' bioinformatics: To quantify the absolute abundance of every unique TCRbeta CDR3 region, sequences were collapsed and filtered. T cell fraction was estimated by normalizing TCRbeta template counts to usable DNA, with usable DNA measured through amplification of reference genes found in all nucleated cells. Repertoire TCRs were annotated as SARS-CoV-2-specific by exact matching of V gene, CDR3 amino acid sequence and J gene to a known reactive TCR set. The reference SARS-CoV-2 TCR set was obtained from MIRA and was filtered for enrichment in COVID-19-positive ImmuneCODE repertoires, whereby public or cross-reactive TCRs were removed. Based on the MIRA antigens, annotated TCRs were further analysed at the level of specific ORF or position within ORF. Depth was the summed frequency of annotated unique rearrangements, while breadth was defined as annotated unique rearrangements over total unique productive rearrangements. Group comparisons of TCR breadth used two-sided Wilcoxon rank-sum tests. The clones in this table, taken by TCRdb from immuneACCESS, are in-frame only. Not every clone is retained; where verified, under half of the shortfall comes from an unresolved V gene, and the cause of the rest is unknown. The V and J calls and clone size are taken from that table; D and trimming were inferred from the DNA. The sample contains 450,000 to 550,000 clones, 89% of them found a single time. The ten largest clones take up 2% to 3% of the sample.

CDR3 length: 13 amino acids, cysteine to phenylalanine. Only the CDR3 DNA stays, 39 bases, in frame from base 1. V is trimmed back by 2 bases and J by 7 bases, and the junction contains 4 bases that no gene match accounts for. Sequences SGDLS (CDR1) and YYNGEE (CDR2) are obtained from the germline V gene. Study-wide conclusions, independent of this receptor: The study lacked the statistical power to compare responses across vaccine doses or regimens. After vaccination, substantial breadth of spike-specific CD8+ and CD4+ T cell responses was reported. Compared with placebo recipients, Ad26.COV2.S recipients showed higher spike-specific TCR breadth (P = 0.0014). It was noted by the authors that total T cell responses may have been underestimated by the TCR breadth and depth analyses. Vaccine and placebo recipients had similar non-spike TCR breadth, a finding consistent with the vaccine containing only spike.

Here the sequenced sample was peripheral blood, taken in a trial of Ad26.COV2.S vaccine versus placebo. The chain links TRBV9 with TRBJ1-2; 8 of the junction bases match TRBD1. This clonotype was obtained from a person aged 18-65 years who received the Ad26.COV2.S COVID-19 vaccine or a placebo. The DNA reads TGTGCCAGCAGCGTCCAGGGGGCGGGTGGCTACACCTTC. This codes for CASSVQGAGGYTF.